This T cell receptor (beta chain) was sequenced during a study of T cells in localized non-small cell lung cancer. Points from the study as a whole: Sequencing involved a lone tumor region, leaving heterogeneity possible. Longer survival (overall) was linked to higher T cell density in blood. Uninvolved adjacent lung had more T cell clonality than any other tissue, topping tumor. Appearances in adjacent lung were noted for a median roughly 58 of the top 100 tumor clones.

With respect to this clone: Its target is not known.

Profiled with immunoSEQ multiplex PCR; TCRdb holds only in-frame clones, not every one. The sample carries 70,000 to 80,000 clones, 88% recorded once. This CDR3 has 15 residues. Trimming stripped 0 bases from V and 2 bases from J, with 10 bases between. The germline gives CDR1 SGHVS, CDR2 FNYEAQ. V usage is TRBV7-6 and J usage is TRBJ1-2; D might be TRBD1 (5 bases). The receptor comes from a woman aged 35-75 years with stage I squamous cell lung carcinoma. This specimen consisted of peripheral blood, obtained before any cancer treatment. CDR3 amino acids: CASSLAARANYGYTF. The CDR3 region has the DNA TGTGCCAGCAGCTTAGCTGCCAGGGCCAACTATGGCTACACCTTC. Variable domain in full (rest from reference TRBV7-6 and TRBJ1-2): GAGVSQSPRYKVTKRGQDVALRCDPISGHVSLYWYRQALGQGPEFLTYFNYEAQQDKSGLPNDRFSAERPEGSISTLTIQRTEQRDSAMYRCASSLAARANYGYTFGSGTRLTVV.